Given below is one T cell receptor beta chain in context. This entry comes from a study of blood T cell repertoires in COVID-19. Some clones are missing from TCRdb's copy, which holds only in-frame ones; the method was immunoSEQ multiplex PCR. In the table there are some 150,000 clones, about 86% of which are singletons. The CDR3 runs 12 residues. Trimming stripped 6 bases from V and 9 bases from J, with 12 bases between. Per germline, CDR1 MNHEY and CDR2 SVGEGT. V is TRBV6-2 or TRBV6-3 and J is TRBJ2-1; no firm D call. Sequences were obtained from peripheral blood. This TCR was recovered from a woman in her fifties or sixties with active or convalescent COVID-19. The CDR3 DNA follows: TGTGCCAGCAGCATTACTCGTAGTGAGCAGTTCTTC. Translating gives CASSITRSEQFF.